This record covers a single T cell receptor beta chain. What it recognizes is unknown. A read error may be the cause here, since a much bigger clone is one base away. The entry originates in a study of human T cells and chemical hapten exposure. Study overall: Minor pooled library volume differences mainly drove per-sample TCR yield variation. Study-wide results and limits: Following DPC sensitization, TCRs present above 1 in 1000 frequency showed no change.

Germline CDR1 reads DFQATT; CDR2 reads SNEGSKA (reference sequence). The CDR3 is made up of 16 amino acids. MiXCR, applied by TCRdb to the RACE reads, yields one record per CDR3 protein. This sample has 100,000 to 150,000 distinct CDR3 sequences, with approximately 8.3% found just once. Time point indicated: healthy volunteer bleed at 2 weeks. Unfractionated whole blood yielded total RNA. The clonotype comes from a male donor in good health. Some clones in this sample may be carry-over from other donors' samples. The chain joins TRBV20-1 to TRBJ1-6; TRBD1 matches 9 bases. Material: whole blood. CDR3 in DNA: TGCAGTGCTAGGTGGGACAGGGAGGGCATCAATTCACCCCTCTACTTT. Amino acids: CSARWDREGINSPLYF.